This T cell receptor (beta chain) emerged from a study of T cell responses to AZD1222 COVID-19 vaccine. Study results and caveats: Spike was spanned by vaccine-associated CD4 TCRs, which were dominant at 160-218 and 743-854. Clonal diversity may have been underestimated, and the donors were mostly white British, with more females than males.

Second-dose recipients at about 4 or about 12 weeks were treated as one pooled group. About this clone: Its antigen is undetermined.

The repertoire was sequenced with immunoSEQ multiplex PCR; TCRdb's copy has only in-frame clones and lacks some. The data hold more than 90,000 clones, with roughly 90% observed a single time. The CDR3 extends over 14 amino acids. Germline values: CDR1 DFQATT, CDR2 SNEGSKA (reference sequence). The V gene end was trimmed by 3 bases and the J gene end by 4 bases; junction bases not matched to a gene: 5. The rearrangement links TRBV20-1 to TRBJ2-7; TRBD2 agrees at 11 bases. Source: peripheral blood, taken 28 days after the second AZD1222 dose. This sequence was found in an adult who received the AZD1222 COVID-19 vaccine. The DNA of the CDR3 is TGCAGTGCTAGTAGTGGGACTAGCGGTTACGAGCAGTACTTC. Encoded protein: CSASSGTSGYEQYF.